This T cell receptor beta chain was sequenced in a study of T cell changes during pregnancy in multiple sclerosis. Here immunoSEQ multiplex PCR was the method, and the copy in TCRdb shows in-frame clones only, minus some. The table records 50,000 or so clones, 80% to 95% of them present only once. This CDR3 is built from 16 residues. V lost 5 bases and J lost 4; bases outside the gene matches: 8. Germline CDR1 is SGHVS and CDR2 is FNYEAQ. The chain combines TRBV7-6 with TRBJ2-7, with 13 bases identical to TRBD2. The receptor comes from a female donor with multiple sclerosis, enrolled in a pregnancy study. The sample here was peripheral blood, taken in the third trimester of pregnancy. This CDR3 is CASSAGLAGVGYEQYF. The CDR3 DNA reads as TGTGCCAGCAGCGCTGGACTAGCGGGAGTAGGTTACGAGCAGTACTTC.